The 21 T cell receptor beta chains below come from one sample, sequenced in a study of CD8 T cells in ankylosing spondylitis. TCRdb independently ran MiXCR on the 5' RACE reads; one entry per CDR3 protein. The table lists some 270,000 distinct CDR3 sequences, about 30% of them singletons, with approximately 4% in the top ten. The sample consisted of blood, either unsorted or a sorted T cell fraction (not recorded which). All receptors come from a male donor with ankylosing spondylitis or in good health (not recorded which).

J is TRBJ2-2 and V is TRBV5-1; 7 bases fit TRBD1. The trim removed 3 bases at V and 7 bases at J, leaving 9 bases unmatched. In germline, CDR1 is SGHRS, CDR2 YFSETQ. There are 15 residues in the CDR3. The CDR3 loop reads CASSSVTGQGGELFF. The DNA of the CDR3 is TGCGCCAGCAGCTCTGTGACAGGGCAAGGCGGGGAGCTGTTTTTT.

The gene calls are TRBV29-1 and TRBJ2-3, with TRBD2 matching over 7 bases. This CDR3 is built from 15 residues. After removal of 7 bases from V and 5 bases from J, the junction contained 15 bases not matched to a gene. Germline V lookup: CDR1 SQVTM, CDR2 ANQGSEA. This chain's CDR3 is CSANILATWGDTQYF. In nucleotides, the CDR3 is TGCAGCGCCAACATACTAGCGACATGGGGAGATACGCAGTATTTT.

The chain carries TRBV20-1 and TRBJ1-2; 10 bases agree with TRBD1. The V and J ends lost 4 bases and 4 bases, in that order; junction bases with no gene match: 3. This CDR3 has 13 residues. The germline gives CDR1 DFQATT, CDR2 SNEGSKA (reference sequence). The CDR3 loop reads CSATGTGAYGYTF. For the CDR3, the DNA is TGCAGTGCTACCGGGACAGGGGCCTATGGCTACACCTTC.

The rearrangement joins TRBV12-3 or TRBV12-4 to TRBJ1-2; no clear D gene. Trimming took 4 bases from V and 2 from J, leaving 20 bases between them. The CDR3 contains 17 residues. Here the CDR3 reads CASSSTSLLKGNYGYTF. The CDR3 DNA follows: TGTGCCAGCAGTTCAACCTCCCTTTTAAAAGGGAACTATGGCTACACCTTC.

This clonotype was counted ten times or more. CDR3 nucleotide sequence: TGCAGCGTTGAAGATGACTGGGAGCAGTACTTC. Encoded protein: CSVEDDWEQYF. J is TRBJ2-7 and V is TRBV29-1; D not certain. The CDR3 contains 11 residues. Germline CDR1 and CDR2: SQVTM and ANQGSEA. Trimming removed 0 bases at V and 7 bases at J, with 7 bases between.

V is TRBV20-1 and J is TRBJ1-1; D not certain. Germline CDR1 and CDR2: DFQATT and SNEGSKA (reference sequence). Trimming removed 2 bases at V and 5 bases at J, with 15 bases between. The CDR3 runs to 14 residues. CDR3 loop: CSARLAGRDTEAFF. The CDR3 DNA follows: TGCAGTGCTAGATTGGCGGGTAGGGATACTGAAGCTTTCTTT.

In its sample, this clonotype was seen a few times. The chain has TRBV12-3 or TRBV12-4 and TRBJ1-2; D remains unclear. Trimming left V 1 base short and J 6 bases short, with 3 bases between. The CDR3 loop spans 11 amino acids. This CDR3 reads CASSLGHGYTF. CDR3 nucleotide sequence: TGTGCCAGCAGTTTAGGGCATGGCTACACCTTC.

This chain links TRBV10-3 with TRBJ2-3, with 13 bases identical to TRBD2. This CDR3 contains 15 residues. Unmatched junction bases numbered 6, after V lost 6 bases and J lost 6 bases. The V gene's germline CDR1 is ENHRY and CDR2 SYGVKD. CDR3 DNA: TGTGCCATCAGCCCGACTAGCGGGGGGCATGATACGCAGTATTTT. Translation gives CAISPTSGGHDTQYF.

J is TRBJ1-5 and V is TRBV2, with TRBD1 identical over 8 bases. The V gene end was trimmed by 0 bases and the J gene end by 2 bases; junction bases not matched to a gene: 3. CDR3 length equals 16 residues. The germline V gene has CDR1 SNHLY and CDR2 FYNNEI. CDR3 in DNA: TGTGCCAGCAGTGAAGCGCTGGGACAGGGCAATCAGCCCCAGCATTTT. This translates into CASSEALGQGNQPQHF.

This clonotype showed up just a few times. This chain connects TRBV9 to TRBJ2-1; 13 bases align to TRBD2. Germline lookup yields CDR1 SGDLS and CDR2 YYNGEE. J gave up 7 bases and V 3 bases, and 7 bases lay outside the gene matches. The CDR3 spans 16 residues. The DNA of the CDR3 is TGTGCCAGCAGCGCATTGACTAGCGGGGGGATGAATGAGCAGTTCTTC. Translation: CASSALTSGGMNEQFF.

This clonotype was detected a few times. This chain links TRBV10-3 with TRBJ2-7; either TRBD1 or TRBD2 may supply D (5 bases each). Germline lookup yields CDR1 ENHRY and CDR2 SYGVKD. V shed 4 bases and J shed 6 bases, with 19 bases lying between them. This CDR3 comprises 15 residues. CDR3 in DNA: TGTGCCATCAGTGCCCGGGACCCAAGGTTGGGCGAGCAGTACTTC. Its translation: CAISARDPRLGEQYF.

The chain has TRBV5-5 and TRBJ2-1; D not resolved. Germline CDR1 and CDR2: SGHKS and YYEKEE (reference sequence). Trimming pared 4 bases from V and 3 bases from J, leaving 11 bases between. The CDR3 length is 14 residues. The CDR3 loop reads CASSPEAYYNEQFF. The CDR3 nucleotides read TGTGCCAGCAGCCCAGAGGCATACTACAATGAGCAGTTCTTC.

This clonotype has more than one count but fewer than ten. The DNA of the CDR3 is TGTGCCAGCAGCTGGACAGACAATGAGCAGTTCTTC. As protein: CASSWTDNEQFF. The chain recombines TRBV7-9 with TRBJ2-1; D perhaps matches TRBD1 (6 bases). Deletions cut 4 bases from V and 5 bases from J, with 6 bases between. CDR3 length equals 12 residues. Per the germline V gene, CDR1 is SEHNR and CDR2 is FQNEAQ (reference sequence).

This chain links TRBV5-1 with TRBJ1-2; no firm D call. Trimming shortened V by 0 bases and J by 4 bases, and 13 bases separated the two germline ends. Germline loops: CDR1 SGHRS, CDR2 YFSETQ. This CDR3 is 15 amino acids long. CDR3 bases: TGCGCCAGCAGCTTGGCACCGGGTTCAGTCTATGGCTACACCTTC. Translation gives CASSLAPGSVYGYTF.

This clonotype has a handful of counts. The CDR3 reads CASSNPGGTYEQYF. CDR3 DNA: TGTGCCAGCAGCAACCCAGGGGGAACCTACGAGCAGTACTTC. This chain joins TRBV7-6 and TRBJ2-7, with 7 bases fitting TRBD1. V dropped 5 bases and J dropped 2; count of bases not matched to a gene: 6. The CDR3 length is 14 residues. Germline V gene data show CDR1 as SGHVS and CDR2 as FNYEAQ.

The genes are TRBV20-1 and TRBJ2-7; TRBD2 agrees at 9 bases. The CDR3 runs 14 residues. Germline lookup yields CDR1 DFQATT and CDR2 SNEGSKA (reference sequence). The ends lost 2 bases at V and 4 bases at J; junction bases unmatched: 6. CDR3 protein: CSARSSGGIYEQYF. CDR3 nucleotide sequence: TGCAGTGCTAGATCGAGCGGGGGGATATACGAGCAGTACTTC.

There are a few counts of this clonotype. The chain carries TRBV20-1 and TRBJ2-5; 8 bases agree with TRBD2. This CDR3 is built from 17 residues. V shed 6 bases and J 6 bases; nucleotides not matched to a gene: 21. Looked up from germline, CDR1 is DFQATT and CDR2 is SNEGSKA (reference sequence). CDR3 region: CSAISPEVGGAGKTQYF. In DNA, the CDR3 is TGCAGTGCGATAAGCCCGGAGGTCGGGGGGGCCGGGAAGACCCAGTACTTC.

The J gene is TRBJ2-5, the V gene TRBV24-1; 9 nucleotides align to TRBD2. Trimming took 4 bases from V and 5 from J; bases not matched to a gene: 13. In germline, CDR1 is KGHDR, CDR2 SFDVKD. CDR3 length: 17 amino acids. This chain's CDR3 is CATSDSVTSGWRETQYF. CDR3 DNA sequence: TGTGCCACCAGTGACTCCGTCACTAGCGGGTGGCGGGAGACCCAGTACTTC.

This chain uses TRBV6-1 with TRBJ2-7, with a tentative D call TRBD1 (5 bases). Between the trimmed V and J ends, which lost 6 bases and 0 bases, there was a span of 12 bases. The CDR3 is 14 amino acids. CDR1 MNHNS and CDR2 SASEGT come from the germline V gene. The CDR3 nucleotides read TGTGCCAGCAGCCCCTACAGGAGCTCCTACGAGCAGTACTTC. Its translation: CASSPYRSSYEQYF.

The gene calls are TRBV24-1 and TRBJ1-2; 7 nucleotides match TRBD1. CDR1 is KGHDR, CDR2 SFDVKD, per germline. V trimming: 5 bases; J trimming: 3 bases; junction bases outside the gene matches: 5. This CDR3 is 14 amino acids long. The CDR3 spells CATSAATGDYGYTF. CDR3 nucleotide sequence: TGTGCCACCAGTGCTGCAACAGGGGACTATGGCTACACCTTC.

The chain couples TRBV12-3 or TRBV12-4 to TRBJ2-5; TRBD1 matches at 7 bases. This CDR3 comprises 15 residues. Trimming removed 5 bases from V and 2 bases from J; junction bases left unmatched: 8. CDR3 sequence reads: CASSRRDSSQETQYF. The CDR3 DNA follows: TGTGCCAGCAGTCGCCGGGACAGCTCACAAGAGACCCAGTACTTC.